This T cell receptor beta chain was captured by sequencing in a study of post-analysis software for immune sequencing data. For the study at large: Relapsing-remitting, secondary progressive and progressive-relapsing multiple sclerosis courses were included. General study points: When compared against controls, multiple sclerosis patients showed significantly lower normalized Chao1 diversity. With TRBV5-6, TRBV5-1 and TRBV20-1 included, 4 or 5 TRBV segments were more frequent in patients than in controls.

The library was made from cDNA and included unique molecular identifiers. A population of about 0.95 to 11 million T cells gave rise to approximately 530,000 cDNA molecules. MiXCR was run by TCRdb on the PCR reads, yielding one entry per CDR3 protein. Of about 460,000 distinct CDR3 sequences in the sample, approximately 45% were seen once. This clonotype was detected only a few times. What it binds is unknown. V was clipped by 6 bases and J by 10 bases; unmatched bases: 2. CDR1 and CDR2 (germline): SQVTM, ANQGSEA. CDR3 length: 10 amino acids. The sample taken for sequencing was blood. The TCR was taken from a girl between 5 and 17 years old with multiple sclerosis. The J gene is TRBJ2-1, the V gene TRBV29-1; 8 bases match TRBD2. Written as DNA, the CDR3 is TGCAGCGTGAGACTAGCGGAGCAGTTCTTC. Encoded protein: CSVRLAEQFF.